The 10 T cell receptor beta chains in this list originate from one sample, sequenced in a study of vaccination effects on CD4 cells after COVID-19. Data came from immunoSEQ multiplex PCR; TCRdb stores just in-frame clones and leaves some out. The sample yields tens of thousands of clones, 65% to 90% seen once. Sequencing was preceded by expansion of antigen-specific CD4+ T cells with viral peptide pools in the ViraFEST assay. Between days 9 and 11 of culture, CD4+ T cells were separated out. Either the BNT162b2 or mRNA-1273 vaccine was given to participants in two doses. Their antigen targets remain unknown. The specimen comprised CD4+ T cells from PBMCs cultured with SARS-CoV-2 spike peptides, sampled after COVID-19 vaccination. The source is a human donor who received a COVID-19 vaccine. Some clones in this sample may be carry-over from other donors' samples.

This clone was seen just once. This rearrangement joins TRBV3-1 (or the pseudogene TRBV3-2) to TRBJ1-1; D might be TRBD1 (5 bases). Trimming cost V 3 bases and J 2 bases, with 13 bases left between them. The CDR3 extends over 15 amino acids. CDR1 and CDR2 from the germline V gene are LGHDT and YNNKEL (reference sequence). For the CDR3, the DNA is TGTGCCAGCAGCCACCTAACCAGGGAAAACACTGAAGCTTTCTTT. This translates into CASSHLTRENTEAFF.

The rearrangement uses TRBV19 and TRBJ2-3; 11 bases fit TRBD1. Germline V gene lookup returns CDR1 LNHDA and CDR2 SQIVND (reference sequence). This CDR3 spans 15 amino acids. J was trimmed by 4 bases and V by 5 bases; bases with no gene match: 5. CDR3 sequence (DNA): TGTGCCAGTAGTCAACCGGGACAGGGGGCAGATACGCAGTATTTT. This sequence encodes CASSQPGQGADTQYF.

The CDR3 protein is CAISTSTRTGNFSYGYTF. CDR3 coding DNA: TGTGCCATCAGTACCTCCACACGGACAGGGAATTTTTCCTATGGCTACACCTTC. The genes are TRBV10-3 and TRBJ1-2; 8 nucleotides agree with TRBD1. With V trimmed by 5 bases and J by 4 bases, 18 bases remained unmatched. Germline CDR1 ENHRY, CDR2 SYGVKD. This CDR3 comprises 18 residues.

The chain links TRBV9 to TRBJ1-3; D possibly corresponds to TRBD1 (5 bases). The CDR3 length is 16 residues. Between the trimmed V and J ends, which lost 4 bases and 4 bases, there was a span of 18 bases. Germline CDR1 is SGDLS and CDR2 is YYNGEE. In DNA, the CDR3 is TGTGCCAGCAGCCCGTCGGGCGGGGCCTGGGGAAACACCATATATTTT. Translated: CASSPSGGAWGNTIYF.

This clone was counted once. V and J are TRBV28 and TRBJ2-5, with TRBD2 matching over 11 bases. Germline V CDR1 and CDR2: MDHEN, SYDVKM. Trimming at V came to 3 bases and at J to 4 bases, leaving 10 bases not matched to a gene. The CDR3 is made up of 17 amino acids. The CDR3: CASSLRLAGGFGETQYF. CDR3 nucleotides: TGTGCCAGCAGTTTGCGGCTAGCGGGGGGTTTCGGAGAGACCCAGTACTTC.

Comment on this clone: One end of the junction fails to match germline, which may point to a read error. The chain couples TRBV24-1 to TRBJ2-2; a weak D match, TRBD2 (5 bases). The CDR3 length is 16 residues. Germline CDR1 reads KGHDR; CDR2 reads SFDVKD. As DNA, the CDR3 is TGTGCCACCAGTGATACCGGTCGGATGAACACCGGGGAACTGTTTTTT. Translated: CATSDTGRMNTGELFF.

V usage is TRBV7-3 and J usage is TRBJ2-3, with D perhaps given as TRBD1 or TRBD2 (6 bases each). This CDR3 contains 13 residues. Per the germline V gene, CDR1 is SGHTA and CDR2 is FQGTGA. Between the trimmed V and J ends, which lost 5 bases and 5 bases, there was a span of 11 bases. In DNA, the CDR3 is TGTGCCAGCAGCCAAAGGGGGGAAGATACGCAGTATTTT. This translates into CASSQRGEDTQYF.

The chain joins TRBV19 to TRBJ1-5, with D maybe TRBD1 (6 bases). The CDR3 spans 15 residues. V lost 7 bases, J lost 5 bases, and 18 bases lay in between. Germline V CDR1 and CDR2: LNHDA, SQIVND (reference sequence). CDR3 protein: CASMVGGAEYQPQHF. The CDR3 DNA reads TGTGCCAGTATGGTCGGGGGGGCTGAATATCAGCCCCAGCATTTT.

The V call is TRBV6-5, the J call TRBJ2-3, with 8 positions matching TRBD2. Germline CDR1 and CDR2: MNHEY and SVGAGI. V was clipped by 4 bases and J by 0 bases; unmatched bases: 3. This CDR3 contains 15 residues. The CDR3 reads CASSLSGGSTDTQYF. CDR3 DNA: TGTGCCAGCAGTTTATCGGGGGGGAGCACAGATACGCAGTATTTT.

CDR3 sequence: CASSLEAKGADYGYTF. CDR3 bases: TGTGCCAGCAGCTTAGAAGCGAAGGGGGCGGACTATGGCTACACCTTC. The rearrangement uses TRBV11-3 and TRBJ1-2; 7 bases line up with TRBD1. The CDR3 is 16 residues long. The J segment lost 3 bases and the V segment lost 0 bases, leaving 7 bases of the junction unmatched. The germline CDR1 and CDR2 sequences are SGHNT and YENEEA.